This entry lists 14 T cell receptor beta chains sequenced from one sample in a study of shared clonotypes between healthy human individuals. The protocol was immunoSEQ multiplex PCR, while the TCRdb copy is restricted to in-frame clones and leaves out a portion. The table records some 550,000 clones, around 97% of them present only once. The specimen was naive CD4+ T cells sorted from blood. Subset: CD45RA+ positively selected. Every receptor here comes from a woman in her twenties or thirties in good health.

The chain uses TRBV29-1 and TRBJ2-7; D unclear. From germline, CDR1 is SQVTM and CDR2 ANQGSEA. V was shortened by 3 bases and J by 3 bases, with 9 bases between the two germline ends. The CDR3 extends over 12 amino acids. CDR3 residues: CSVDASIYEQYF. Written as DNA, the CDR3 is TGCAGCGTTGATGCGAGTATCTACGAGCAGTACTTC.

This clone was seen more than once but under ten times. The chain uses TRBV6-1 and TRBJ2-2; D not resolved. From germline, CDR1 is MNHNS and CDR2 SASEGT. V was trimmed by 3 bases and J by 4 bases, leaving 9 bases between them. The CDR3 spans 14 residues. The CDR3, as DNA: TGTGCCAGCAGTGAGGGTCAAGGCACCGGGGAGCTGTTTTTT. It encodes CASSEGQGTGELFF.

V usage is TRBV2 and J usage is TRBJ2-2; 9 bases match TRBD1. CDR1 SNHLY and CDR2 FYNNEI come from the germline V gene. Trimming cost V 6 bases and J 4 bases; bases outside gene matches: 6. The CDR3 has 15 residues. CDR3 coding DNA: TGTGCCAGCAGCCGACAGGGGGTCGGCACCGGGGAGCTGTTTTTT. This codes for CASSRQGVGTGELFF.

The chain has TRBV18 and TRBJ2-7, with a weak D call TRBD2 (6 bases). V gave up 0 bases and J gave up 6 bases, with 12 bases separating them. Germline CDR1 is KGHSH and CDR2 is LQKENI. This CDR3 has 14 residues. The CDR3 is CASSPPSGSLEQYF. The CDR3 DNA sequence: TGTGCCAGCTCACCACCGTCCGGGAGTCTCGAGCAGTACTTC.

The chain has TRBV21-1 and TRBJ2-2; the table's D call, TRBD2, has no DNA check behind it. TRBV21-1 is an annotated pseudogene. This CDR3 spans 14 amino acids. CDR3 bases: TGTGCCAGACGGGTGGCGTGTAACACCGGGGAGCTGTTTTTT. It codes for CARRVACNTGELFF.

CDR3 amino acids: CASSKSGPGQGAYEQYF. The CDR3 coding sequence is TGCGCCAGCAGCAAGTCGGGACCGGGACAGGGGGCCTACGAGCAGTACTTC. The chain has TRBV5-1 and TRBJ2-7; the match to TRBD1 covers 11 bases. Germline CDR1 is SGHRS and CDR2 is YFSETQ. This CDR3 comprises 17 residues. V gave up 4 bases and J gave up 2 bases; unmatched junction bases: 11.

V usage is TRBV2 and J usage is TRBJ2-7; the D is unclear. The germline gives CDR1 SNHLY, CDR2 FYNNEI. The CDR3 is 12 amino acids. Trimming pared 7 bases from V and 2 bases from J, leaving 9 bases between. CDR3 bases: TGTGCCAGCAAGGCAGCGACCTACGAGCAGTACTTC. This translates into CASKAATYEQYF.

CDR3 nucleotides: TGTGCCAGCTCGGGACAGCGAGGCCAGCCCCAGCATTTT. Amino acid sequence: CASSGQRGQPQHF. This chain uses TRBV18 with TRBJ1-5; the match to TRBD1 covers 7 bases. This CDR3 is built from 13 residues. The germline gives CDR1 KGHSH, CDR2 LQKENI. V dropped 6 bases and J dropped 7; count of bases not matched to a gene: 6.

This chain joins TRBV19 and TRBJ2-7, with 9 positions matching TRBD1. Looked up from germline, CDR1 is LNHDA and CDR2 is SQIVND (reference sequence). The CDR3 runs 15 residues. Unmatched junction bases numbered 9, after V lost 3 bases and J lost 6 bases. Here the CDR3 reads CASSMSNRGLSEQYF. CDR3 bases: TGTGCCAGTAGTATGTCTAACAGGGGGCTGAGCGAGCAGTACTTC.

V and J are TRBV28 and TRBJ1-1; D remains ambiguous. Trimming shortened V by 6 bases and J by 1 base, and 15 bases separated the two germline ends. This CDR3 spans 15 amino acids. Germline CDR1 reads MDHEN; CDR2 reads SYDVKM. As DNA, the CDR3 is TGTGCCAGCAGCCCTCGACTTACACCGAACACTGAAGCTTTCTTT. Translating gives CASSPRLTPNTEAFF.

V and J are TRBV10-3 and TRBJ2-1, with D perhaps given as TRBD1 or TRBD2 (5 bases each). Trimming stripped 3 bases from V and 9 bases from J, with 9 bases between. CDR1 is ENHRY and CDR2 is SYGVKD in the germline V gene. CDR3 length: 12 amino acids. DNA of the CDR3: TGTGCCATCAGTGAAGAGGGGACTGAGCAGTTCTTC. Translating gives CAISEEGTEQFF.

This clone occurred once. This chain links TRBV29-1 with TRBJ2-5; D may be TRBD1 or TRBD2 (5 bases each). The germline V gene encodes CDR1 SQVTM and CDR2 ANQGSEA. This CDR3 region has 12 residues. V lost 3 bases to trimming and J lost 11 bases, with 16 bases between them. CDR3 residues: CSVDVAGGGQYF. CDR3 sequence (DNA): TGCAGCGTTGATGTCGCTGGGGGTGGGCAGTACTTC.

The CDR3 DNA reads as TGTGCCAGCAGTCCTGGGGCCGATACAGGATACGAGCAGTACTTC. Amino acid sequence: CASSPGADTGYEQYF. This chain links TRBV6-1 with TRBJ2-7; D might be TRBD1 (5 bases). Germline-derived CDR1 and CDR2 are MNHNS and SASEGT. The CDR3 extends over 15 amino acids. V lost 5 bases, J lost 4 bases, and 18 bases lay in between.

This clone was seen a single time. V is TRBV5-1 and J is TRBJ2-3; TRBD2 is a possible D gene (5 bases). Germline loops: CDR1 SGHRS, CDR2 YFSETQ. Deletions cut 4 bases from V and 2 bases from J, with 8 bases between. There are 13 residues in the CDR3. The CDR3 reads CASSRGPTDTQYF. CDR3 sequence (DNA): TGCGCCAGCAGCCGGGGTCCCACAGATACGCAGTATTTT.